The 18 T cell receptor beta chains presented below share a single source sample, sequenced in a study of regulatory T cells in long-lasting Graves disease (dated by TCRdb to about 2021). The time point label, read with the paper, signifies: newly diagnosed GD, antithyroid drugs for less than 3 months. For both TCR sequencing and RNA sequencing, RNA was extracted from PBMCs in TRIzol. Receptor amplification or capture employed multiplex PCR. Sequencing was performed on an Illumina HiSeq 4000. To build TCR beta libraries, CDR3 regions were amplified by Arm-PCR using iRepertoire HTBI primers. TCRdb cleaned the public reads at Q25 with fastp, built clones with MiXCR and kept in-frame beta chains. One record per CDR3 amino acid sequence lists the most common genes and DNA. Present in this sample are around 450,000 distinct CDR3 sequences, 15% of which were seen just once. The top ten clones comprise around 15% of the sample.

These same data were also listed under a study on T cells in Graves' hyperthyroidism and ophthalmopathy.

This material consisted of peripheral blood mononuclear cells (PBMCs), taken at new diagnosis, from a patient treated with antithyroid drugs. Receptors originate from a woman aged 30 to 39 with Graves disease. Donor details come from another sample of the same person, matched by shared clones.

This clonotype was observed at least ten times. J is TRBJ2-7 and V is TRBV29-1; 10 bases line up with TRBD1. This CDR3 spans 13 amino acids. Germline trimming cut 6 bases from V and 4 bases from J; bases unmatched to any gene: 6. CDR1 SQVTM and CDR2 ANQGSEA come from the germline V gene. CDR3 sequence (DNA): TGCAGCGTGTTGACAGGGGGCTTATACGAGCAGTACTTC. Amino acids: CSVLTGGLYEQYF.

The V gene is TRBV2, the J gene TRBJ1-5; D possibly corresponds to TRBD1 (5 bases). Looked up from germline, CDR1 is SNHLY and CDR2 is FYNNEI. The V end was cut by 3 bases, the J end by 4 bases, with 16 bases between. The CDR3 extends over 16 amino acids. As DNA, the CDR3 is TGTGCCAGCAGTGAGCAGGGTGGTCTAGGAAATCAGCCCCAGCATTTT. Translation gives CASSEQGGLGNQPQHF.

This clonotype was recorded at least ten times. The V and J genes are TRBV6-2 or TRBV6-3 and TRBJ2-7, with 11 bases matching TRBD1. The trim removed 4 bases at V and 2 bases at J, leaving 4 bases unmatched. Per germline, CDR1 MNHEY and CDR2 SVGEGT. The CDR3 loop spans 15 amino acids. CDR3 coding DNA: TGTGCCAGCAGTTGGGAGGGACAGGGGGCCTACGAGCAGTACTTC. Protein sequence: CASSWEGQGAYEQYF.

V and J are TRBV27 and TRBJ2-1; 11 bases match TRBD1. The germline V gene has CDR1 MNHEY and CDR2 SMNVEV (reference sequence). The CDR3 covers 15 residues. Germline trimming cut 4 bases from V and 8 bases from J; bases unmatched to any gene: 7. The CDR3 sequence: CASSSRTGGSDEQFF. In nucleotides, the CDR3 is TGTGCCAGCAGTTCCCGGACAGGGGGCTCGGATGAGCAGTTCTTC.

This clonotype came up many times. This sequence joins TRBV13 and TRBJ2-3; D tentatively reads TRBD1 or TRBD2 (5 bases each). The V end was cut by 5 bases, the J end by 1 base, with 16 bases between. Germline CDR1 reads PRHDT; CDR2 reads FYEKMQ (reference sequence). CDR3 length equals 16 residues. The CDR3 region has the DNA TGTGCCAGCAGCGGTACCTCAGGGAGCGGCACAGATACGCAGTATTTT. Residues: CASSGTSGSGTDTQYF.

This clonotype was counted a few times. V gene TRBV15 combines with J gene TRBJ2-2; D might be TRBD2 (7 bases). Germline-derived CDR1 and CDR2 are LNHNV and YYDKDF (reference sequence). The V end lost 3 bases, the J end lost 6 bases, and 20 bases lay between the germline ends. This CDR3 is built from 17 residues. CDR3 residues: CATSSLGAGHGAGELFF. Written as DNA, the CDR3 is TGTGCCACCAGCAGTCTAGGAGCGGGACACGGCGCCGGGGAGCTGTTTTTT.

This chain joins TRBV30 and TRBJ2-2, with 10 bases identical to TRBD1. CDR3 length: 17 residues. The V and J ends lost 0 bases and 5 bases, in that order; junction bases with no gene match: 9. CDR1 and CDR2 from the germline V gene are GTSNPN and SVGIG (reference sequence). The CDR3: CAWSVRQGAPSTGELFF. The CDR3 coding sequence is TGTGCCTGGAGTGTACGACAGGGGGCTCCTTCGACCGGGGAGCTGTTTTTT.

In regard to this clonotype: Being one base from a much bigger clone, this may be a read error. The genes are TRBV10-3 and TRBJ2-6, with D possibly TRBD1 on 6 matching bases. CDR1 is ENHRY and CDR2 is SYGVKD in the germline V gene. The CDR3 spans 17 residues. This CDR3 is CAISDTGSATGADVLTF. CDR3 in DNA: TGTGCCATCAGTGACACAGGGTCCGCTACTGGGGCCGACGTCCTGACTTTC.

This clonotype came up many times. This chain connects TRBV30 to TRBJ1-1; D unresolved. V lost 3 bases and J lost 5, with 4 bases in between. Germline loops: CDR1 GTSNPN, CDR2 SVGIG (reference sequence). The CDR3 has 10 amino acids. CDR3 loop: CAWRGTEAFF. Here the CDR3 DNA reads TGTGCCTGGAGGGGGACTGAAGCTTTCTTT.

The gene calls are TRBV7-9 and TRBJ2-2; no definite D call. This CDR3 is built from 17 residues. Germline values: CDR1 SEHNR, CDR2 FQNEAQ (reference sequence). V lost 3 bases and J lost 5, with 19 bases in between. The CDR3 nucleotides read TGTGCCAGCAGCTTGGCCGTCAGAGGTGGCAAAACCGGGGAGCTGTTTTTT. It yields the protein CASSLAVRGGKTGELFF.

Ten or more counts support this clonotype. The chain carries TRBV12-3 or TRBV12-4 and TRBJ2-1; D not resolved. V was pared by 7 bases and J by 8 bases, with 15 bases between. The CDR3 totals 13 residues. CDR3 bases: TGTGCCAGCACTTTGGGATCGCCCGATGAGCAGTTCTTC. Residues: CASTLGSPDEQFF.

The chain employs TRBV6-1 and TRBJ1-3; a possible D gene is TRBD1 (5 bases). The CDR3 is 14 amino acids. Deletions cut 5 bases from V and 2 bases from J, with 10 bases between. Per the germline V gene, CDR1 is MNHNS and CDR2 is SASEGT. CDR3 coding DNA: TGTGCCAGCAGTCCTCCGGGGGCTGGAAACACCATATATTTT. Its protein is CASSPPGAGNTIYF.

The chain uses TRBV19 and TRBJ1-5; 10 positions match TRBD1. Trimming at V came to 6 bases and at J to 2 bases, leaving 4 bases not matched to a gene. Germline V gene data show CDR1 as LNHDA and CDR2 as SQIVND (reference sequence). This CDR3 region has 15 residues. The CDR3, as DNA: TGTGCCAGTAGAACCGGGACAGGGGGCAATCAGCCCCAGCATTTT. This translates into CASRTGTGGNQPQHF.

This clonotype appeared many times. The chain carries TRBV28 and TRBJ1-2, with a tentative D call TRBD1 (5 bases). Germline lookup yields CDR1 MDHEN and CDR2 SYDVKM. This CDR3 is 14 amino acids long. V lost 6 bases, J lost 2 bases, and 13 bases lay in between. CDR3 DNA: TGTGCCAGCAGCTTAGGAGGGGAGAACTATGGCTACACCTTC. Translation gives CASSLGGENYGYTF.

A few counts support this clonotype. The V call is TRBV7-9, the J call TRBJ2-4; D call uncertain. The CDR3 covers 16 residues. V shed 4 bases and J shed 0 bases, with 13 bases lying between them. Germline CDR1 reads SEHNR; CDR2 reads FQNEAQ (reference sequence). This CDR3 reads CASSSRQALAKNIQYF. For the CDR3, the DNA is TGTGCCAGCAGCTCAAGACAAGCACTAGCCAAAAACATTCAGTACTTC.

The rearrangement links TRBV10-3 to TRBJ2-7; D remains ambiguous. Between the trimmed V and J ends, which lost 8 bases and 6 bases, there was a span of 5 bases. CDR1 and CDR2 from the germline V gene are ENHRY and SYGVKD. The CDR3 length is 9 residues. CDR3 sequence (DNA): TGTGCCATCGGTAGCGAGCAGTACTTC. It specifies CAIGSEQYF.

The rearrangement uses TRBV9 and TRBJ2-2, with D perhaps TRBD2 (5 bases). The V gene's germline CDR1 is SGDLS and CDR2 YYNGEE. The CDR3 totals 15 residues. V was shortened by 4 bases and J by 5 bases, with 15 bases between the two germline ends. CDR3: CASSPRAGRTGELFF. CDR3 sequence (DNA): TGTGCCAGCAGCCCCCGTGCGGGCAGGACCGGGGAGCTGTTTTTT.

With respect to this clonotype: Being one base from a much bigger clone, this may be a read error. V usage is TRBV6-2 or TRBV6-3 and J usage is TRBJ2-2, with 10 bases lining up with TRBD1. The V gene's germline CDR1 is MNHEY and CDR2 SVGEGT. The junction had 4 bases not matched to a gene; V was cut back by 2 bases and J by 7 bases. This CDR3 comprises 15 residues. CDR3 nucleotides: TGTGCCAGCAGTTACGAGACAGGGGGCATCGGGGAGCTGTTTTTT. Encoded protein: CASSYETGGIGELFF.